A single sample gave rise to the 12 T cell receptor beta chains below, sequenced in a study of graft-versus-host responses after intestinal transplantation. These receptors lack a known antigen. The table came from immunoSEQ multiplex PCR; TCRdb's copy has only in-frame clones and leaves some out. Here the sample spans about 120,000 clones, about 92% being singletons. The sample was unstimulated CD8+ T cells sorted from spleen or lymph node cells, taken before transplant. The source of these receptors is a human donor who was the organ donor for an intestinal transplant.

The chain employs TRBV29-1 and TRBJ2-5, with TRBD2 identical over 7 bases. The CDR3 is 11 residues long. J gave up 7 bases and V 8 bases, and 7 bases lay outside the gene matches. Germline lookup yields CDR1 SQVTM and CDR2 ANQGSEA. The CDR3 region is CSTHREGTQYF. CDR3 DNA sequence: TGCAGCACCCATAGGGAGGGGACCCAGTACTTC.

The chain recombines TRBV4-3 with TRBJ2-2, with D tentatively TRBD2 (6 bases). The V gene lost 0 bases and the J gene lost 5 bases, with 13 bases spanning the gap. CDR3 length: 16 residues. Looked up from germline, CDR1 is LGHNA and CDR2 is YSLEER. CDR3 DNA sequence: TGCGCCAGCAGCCAAGACTCGGGAGTGGGGACCGGGGAGCTGTTTTTT. Amino acid sequence: CASSQDSGVGTGELFF.

The chain recombines TRBV13 with TRBJ2-7; 9 bases are shared with TRBD2. V was pared by 2 bases and J by 7 bases, with 3 bases of the junction left unmatched. The length of the CDR3 is 13 residues. CDR1 PRHDT and CDR2 FYEKMQ come from the germline V gene (reference sequence). In nucleotides, the CDR3 is TGTGCCAGCAGCTTATCGACTAGCGGAGAGCAGTACTTC. Its translation is CASSLSTSGEQYF.

The chain couples TRBV9 to TRBJ2-1; D is ambiguous. With 5 bases removed from V and 0 bases from J, the gap between germline ends came to 9 bases. CDR3 length: 14 residues. In germline, CDR1 is SGDLS, CDR2 YYNGEE. CDR3 DNA: TGTGCCAGCAGGTCCATGAGCTCCTACAATGAGCAGTTCTTC. It specifies CASRSMSSYNEQFF.

The CDR3 DNA follows: TGTGCCAGCAGCAAAGAGAAGGGGATCCGGGACAGGGGATTCAATGAGCAGTTCTTC. Its translation: CASSKEKGIRDRGFNEQFF. The chain links TRBV21-1 to TRBJ2-1; the DNA was not used to check the table's D call, TRBD1. TRBV21-1 is noted as a pseudogene. The CDR3 runs to 19 residues.

The CDR3 loop reads CASSQDSAAYNEQFF. In DNA form, the CDR3 reads TGTGCCAGCAGCCAAGATAGCGCTGCCTACAATGAGCAGTTCTTC. The rearrangement joins TRBV4-2 to TRBJ2-1; perhaps TRBD2 as D (5 bases). V lost 0 bases and J lost 2, with 8 bases in between. The CDR3 extends over 15 amino acids. Germline values: CDR1 LGHNA, CDR2 YNFKEQ.

The rearrangement uses TRBV28 and TRBJ1-2; no reliable D call. The CDR3 spans 15 residues. V shed 8 bases and J shed 3 bases, with 19 bases lying between them. Germline V gene sequence: CDR1 MDHEN, CDR2 SYDVKM. CDR3 nucleotide sequence: TGTGCCAGCGGACTATTGGTCCGGAAAGACTATGGCTACACCTTC. As protein: CASGLLVRKDYGYTF.

This rearrangement joins TRBV6-5 to TRBJ1-5; perhaps TRBD1 as D (6 bases). The germline V gene has CDR1 MNHEY and CDR2 SVGAGI. This CDR3 region has 15 residues. The V and J ends lost 5 bases and 6 bases respectively, with 17 bases between them. The CDR3 reads CASSPRPGGGQPQHF. The CDR3 DNA reads as TGTGCCAGCAGTCCCAGACCCGGAGGGGGTCAGCCCCAGCATTTT.

The rearrangement uses TRBV9 and TRBJ2-7, with 8 positions matching TRBD2. V gave up 4 bases and J gave up 0 bases; unmatched junction bases: 6. Germline CDR1 and CDR2: SGDLS and YYNGEE. This CDR3 region has 15 residues. Written as DNA, the CDR3 is TGTGCCAGCAGCCGGGGACTAGACGACTCCTACGAGCAGTACTTC. Translating it yields CASSRGLDDSYEQYF.

This clone was recorded once. CDR3 in amino acids: CASSYHLPLVYGTDTQYF. CDR3 sequence (DNA): TGTGCCAGCAGCTATCACCTACCGCTAGTCTATGGCACAGATACGCAGTATTTT. The gene calls are TRBV11-2 and TRBJ2-3; D gene ambiguous. Per germline, CDR1 SGHAT and CDR2 FQNNGV. V was cut by 4 bases and J by 1 base, with 21 bases left in between. The CDR3 extends over 18 amino acids.

The chain has TRBV28 and TRBJ1-5; no firm D call. This CDR3 has 14 amino acids. V was clipped by 9 bases and J by 1 base, with 13 bases between them. CDR1 MDHEN and CDR2 SYDVKM come from the germline V gene. The chain's CDR3 is CASTPYRSNQPQHF. The CDR3, as DNA: TGTGCCAGTACCCCTTACCGGAGCAATCAGCCCCAGCATTTT.

The chain has TRBV28 and TRBJ2-7; D is tentatively TRBD1 or TRBD2 (5 bases each). Germline V gene lookup returns CDR1 MDHEN and CDR2 SYDVKM. The CDR3 sequence is 16 residues long. V was pared by 5 bases and J by 2 bases, with 19 bases between. The CDR3 region is CASSPLLELGPYEQYF. As DNA, the CDR3 is TGTGCCAGCAGTCCGCTGTTGGAGCTGGGACCCTACGAGCAGTACTTC.